This T cell receptor beta chain was identified during a study of T cell responses to AZD1222 COVID-19 vaccine. Whole-study context: Pooled in the analysis were second doses at about 4 or about 12 weeks.

Findings and caveats of the study: Clonal diversity was possibly underestimated, and white British individuals and females predominated among donors.

The method was immunoSEQ multiplex PCR; TCRdb's version includes in-frame clones alone and lacks a portion of them. The sample holds approximately 71,000 clones, about three quarters seen once. A few counts support this clone. The antigen is undetermined. Germline-derived CDR1 and CDR2 are SNHLY and FYNNEI. V dropped 2 bases and J dropped 13 bases, with 11 bases sitting between them. This CDR3 spans 12 amino acids. The chain couples TRBV2 to TRBJ1-4; D ambiguous. This receptor was taken from an adult in good health. Source: peripheral blood, taken on day 0 of AZD1222 vaccination. The DNA of the CDR3 is TGTGCCAGCAGTGAAATGTTGCCAGTACTGTTTTTT. Protein product: CASSEMLPVLFF.